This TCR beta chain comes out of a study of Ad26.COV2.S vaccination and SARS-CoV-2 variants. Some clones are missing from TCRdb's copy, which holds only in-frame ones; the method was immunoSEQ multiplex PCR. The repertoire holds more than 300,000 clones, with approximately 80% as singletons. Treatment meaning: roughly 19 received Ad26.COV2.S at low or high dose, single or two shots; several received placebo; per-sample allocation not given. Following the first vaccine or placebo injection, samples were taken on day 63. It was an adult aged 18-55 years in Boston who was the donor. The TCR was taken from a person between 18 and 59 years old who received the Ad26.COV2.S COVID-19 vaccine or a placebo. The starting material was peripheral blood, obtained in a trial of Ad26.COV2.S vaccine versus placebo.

CDR3 protein: CASSEYWVSPLHF. CDR3 DNA sequence: TGTGCCAGCAGTGAATATTGGGTTTCACCCCTCCACTTT. V and J are TRBV6-1 and TRBJ1-6; unclear D gene. CDR3 length: 13 amino acids. CDR1 and CDR2 from the germline V gene are MNHNS and SASEGT. V was shortened by 2 bases and J by 9 bases, with 8 bases between the two germline ends.